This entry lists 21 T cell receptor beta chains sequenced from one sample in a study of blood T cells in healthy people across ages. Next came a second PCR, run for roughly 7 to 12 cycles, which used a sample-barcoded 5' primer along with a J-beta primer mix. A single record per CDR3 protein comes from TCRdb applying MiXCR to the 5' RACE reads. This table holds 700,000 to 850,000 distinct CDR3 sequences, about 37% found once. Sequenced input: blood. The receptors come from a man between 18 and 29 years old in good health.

CDR3 DNA: TGTGCCAGCAGTTTTGATTCTAGGACTAGCGGGGGGCAGTTCTTC. Amino acid sequence: CASSFDSRTSGGQFF. The chain is built from TRBV12-3 or TRBV12-4 and TRBJ2-1, with TRBD2 matching over 13 bases. The CDR3 is 15 amino acids. J gave up 12 bases and V 3 bases, and 8 bases lay outside the gene matches.

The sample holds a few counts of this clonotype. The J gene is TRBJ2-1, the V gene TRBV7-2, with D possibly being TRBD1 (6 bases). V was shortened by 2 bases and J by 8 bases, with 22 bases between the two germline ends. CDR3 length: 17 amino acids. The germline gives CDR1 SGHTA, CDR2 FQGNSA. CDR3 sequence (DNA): TGTGCCAGCAGCTTAAAAGGGACATTTGAGTATCTCCATGAGCAGTTCTTC. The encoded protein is CASSLKGTFEYLHEQFF. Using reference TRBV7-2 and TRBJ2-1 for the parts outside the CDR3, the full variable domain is GAGVSQSPSNKVTEKGKDVELRCDPISGHTALYWYRQSLGQGLEFLIYFQGNSAPDKSGLPSDRFSAERTGGSVSTLTIQRTQQEDSAVYLCASSLKGTFEYLHEQFFGPGTRLTVL.

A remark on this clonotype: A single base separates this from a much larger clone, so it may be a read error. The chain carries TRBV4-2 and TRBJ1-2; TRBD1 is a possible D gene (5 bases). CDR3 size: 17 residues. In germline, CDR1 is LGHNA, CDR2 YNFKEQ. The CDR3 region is CASGQGARRRGDYGYTF. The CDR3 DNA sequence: TGTGCCAGCGGCCAAGGAGCCCGGCGTAGGGGTGACTATGGCTACACCTTC.

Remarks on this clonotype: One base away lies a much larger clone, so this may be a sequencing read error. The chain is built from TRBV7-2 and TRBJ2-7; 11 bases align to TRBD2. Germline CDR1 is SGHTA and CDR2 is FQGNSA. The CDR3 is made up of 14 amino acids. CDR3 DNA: TGTGCCAGCAGTCGACTAGCGGGGACCTACGAGCGGTACTTC. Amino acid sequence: CASSRLAGTYERYF.

CDR3 bases: TGTGCCAGCAGTTACAGGTATCACACTGAAGCTTTCTTT. It is translated as CASSYRYHTEAFF. This chain connects TRBV6-2 or TRBV6-3 to TRBJ1-1; no firm D call. The ends were cut back, 2 bases at V and 3 bases at J, with 7 bases in the middle. This CDR3 spans 13 amino acids. The germline gives CDR1 MNHEY, CDR2 SVGEGT.

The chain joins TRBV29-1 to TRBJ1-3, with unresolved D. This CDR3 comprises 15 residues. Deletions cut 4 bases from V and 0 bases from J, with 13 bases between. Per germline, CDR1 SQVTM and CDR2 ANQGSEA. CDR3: CSVAHTGYSGNTIYF. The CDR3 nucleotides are TGCAGCGTTGCGCACACGGGATACTCTGGAAACACCATATATTTT.

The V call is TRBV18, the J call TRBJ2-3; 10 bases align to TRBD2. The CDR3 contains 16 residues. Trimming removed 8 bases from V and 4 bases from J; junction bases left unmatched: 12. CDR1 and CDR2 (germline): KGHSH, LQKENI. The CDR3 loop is CASLSGLARLADTQYF. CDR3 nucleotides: TGTGCCAGCCTATCGGGACTAGCGAGGCTGGCAGATACGCAGTATTTT.

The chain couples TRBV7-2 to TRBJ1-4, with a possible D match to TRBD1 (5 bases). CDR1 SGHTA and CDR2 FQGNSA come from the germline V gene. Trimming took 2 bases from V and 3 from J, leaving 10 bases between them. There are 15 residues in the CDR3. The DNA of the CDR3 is TGTGCCAGCAGCTTACAGGGTTCGGCTAATGAAAAACTGTTTTTT. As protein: CASSLQGSANEKLFF.

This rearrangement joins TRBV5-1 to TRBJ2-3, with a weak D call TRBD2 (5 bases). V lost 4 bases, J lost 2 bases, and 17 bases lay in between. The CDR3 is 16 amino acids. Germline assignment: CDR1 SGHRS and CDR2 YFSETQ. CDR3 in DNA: TGCGCCAGCAGCCTAGGCGGGCGGCAGAACACAGATACGCAGTATTTT. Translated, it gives CASSLGGRQNTDTQYF.

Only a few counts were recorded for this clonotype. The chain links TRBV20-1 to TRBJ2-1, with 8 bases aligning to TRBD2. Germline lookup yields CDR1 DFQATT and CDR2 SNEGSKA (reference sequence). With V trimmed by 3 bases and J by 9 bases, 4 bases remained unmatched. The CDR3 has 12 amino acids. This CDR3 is CSASGGAFEQFF. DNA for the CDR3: TGCAGTGCTAGCGGGGGGGCTTTTGAGCAGTTCTTC.

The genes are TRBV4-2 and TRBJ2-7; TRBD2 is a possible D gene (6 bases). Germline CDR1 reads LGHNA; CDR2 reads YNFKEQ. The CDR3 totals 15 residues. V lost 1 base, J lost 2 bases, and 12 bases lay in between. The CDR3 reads CASSQVGGVTYEQYF. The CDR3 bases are TGTGCCAGCAGCCAAGTCGGCGGGGTGACCTACGAGCAGTACTTC.

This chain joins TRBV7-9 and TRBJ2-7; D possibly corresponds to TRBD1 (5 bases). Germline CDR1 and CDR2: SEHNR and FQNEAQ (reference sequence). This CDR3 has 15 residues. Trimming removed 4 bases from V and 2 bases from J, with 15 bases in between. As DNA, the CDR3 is TGTGCCAGCAGCTCCGACGGACACCAAACCTACGAGCAGTACTTC. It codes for CASSSDGHQTYEQYF.

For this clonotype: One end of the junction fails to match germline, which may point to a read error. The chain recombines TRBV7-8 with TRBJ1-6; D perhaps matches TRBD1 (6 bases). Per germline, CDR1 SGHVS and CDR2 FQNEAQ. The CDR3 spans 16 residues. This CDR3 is CASSLGSTGMDSPPHF. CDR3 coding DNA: TGTGCCAGCAGCTTAGGCTCTACAGGGATGGATTCACCCCCCCACTTT.

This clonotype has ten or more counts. The CDR3 sequence: CASGLANSYNEQFF. The CDR3 DNA sequence: TGTGCCAGCGGTCTGGCGAACTCCTACAATGAGCAGTTCTTC. The rearrangement links TRBV7-9 to TRBJ2-1; D remains ambiguous. This CDR3 contains 14 residues. Deletions cut 8 bases from V and 0 bases from J, with 11 bases between. CDR1 is SEHNR, CDR2 FQNEAQ, per germline (reference sequence).

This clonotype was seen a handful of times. The CDR3 coding sequence is TGTGCCGGGGGGGACCCTACTAACTATGGCTACACCTTC. Translation: CAGGDPTNYGYTF. This rearrangement joins TRBV7-2 to TRBJ1-2; D is possibly TRBD1 (5 bases). The CDR3 totals 13 residues. Germline assignment: CDR1 SGHTA and CDR2 FQGNSA. Trimming left V 11 bases short and J 0 bases short, with 13 bases between.

CDR3 coding DNA: TGTGCCTGGAGCCGACCCGGGACAGGAGTGGAGCAGTACTTC. Translation gives CAWSRPGTGVEQYF. V gene TRBV30 combines with J gene TRBJ2-7; 8 bases match TRBD1. CDR3 length equals 14 residues. Germline V gene lookup returns CDR1 GTSNPN and CDR2 SVGIG (reference sequence). The junction had 11 bases not matched to a gene; V was cut back by 3 bases and J by 7 bases.

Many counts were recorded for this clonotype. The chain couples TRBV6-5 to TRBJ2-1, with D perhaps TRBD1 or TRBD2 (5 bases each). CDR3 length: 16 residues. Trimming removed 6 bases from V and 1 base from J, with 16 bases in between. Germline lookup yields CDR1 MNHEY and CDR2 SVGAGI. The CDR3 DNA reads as TGTGCCAGCAGCCTACGGGGCACTTGGTCCTACAATGAGCAGTTCTTC. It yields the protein CASSLRGTWSYNEQFF.

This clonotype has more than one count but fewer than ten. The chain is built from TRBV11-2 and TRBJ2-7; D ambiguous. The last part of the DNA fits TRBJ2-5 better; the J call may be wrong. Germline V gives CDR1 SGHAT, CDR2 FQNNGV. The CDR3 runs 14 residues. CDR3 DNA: TGTGCCAGCAGCGCCGCGATGGCAATCGAGACCCAGTACTTC. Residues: CASSAAMAIETQYF.

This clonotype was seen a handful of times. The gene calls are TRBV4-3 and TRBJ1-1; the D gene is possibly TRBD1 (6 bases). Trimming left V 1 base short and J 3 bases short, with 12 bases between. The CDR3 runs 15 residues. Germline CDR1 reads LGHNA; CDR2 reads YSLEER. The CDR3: CASSQAGGGYTEAFF. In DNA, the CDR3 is TGCGCCAGCAGCCAAGCTGGGGGGGGCTACACTGAAGCTTTCTTT.

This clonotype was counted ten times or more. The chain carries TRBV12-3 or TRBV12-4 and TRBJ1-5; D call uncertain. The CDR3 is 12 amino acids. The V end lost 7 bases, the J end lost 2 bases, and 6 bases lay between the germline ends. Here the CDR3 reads CASNFGNQPQHF. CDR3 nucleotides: TGTGCCAGCAACTTCGGCAATCAGCCCCAGCATTTT.

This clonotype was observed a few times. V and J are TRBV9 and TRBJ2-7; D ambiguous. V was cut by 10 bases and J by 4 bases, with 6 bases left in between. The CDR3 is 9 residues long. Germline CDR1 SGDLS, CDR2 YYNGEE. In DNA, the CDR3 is TGTGCCCGCCCTTACGAGCAGTACTTC. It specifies CARPYEQYF.